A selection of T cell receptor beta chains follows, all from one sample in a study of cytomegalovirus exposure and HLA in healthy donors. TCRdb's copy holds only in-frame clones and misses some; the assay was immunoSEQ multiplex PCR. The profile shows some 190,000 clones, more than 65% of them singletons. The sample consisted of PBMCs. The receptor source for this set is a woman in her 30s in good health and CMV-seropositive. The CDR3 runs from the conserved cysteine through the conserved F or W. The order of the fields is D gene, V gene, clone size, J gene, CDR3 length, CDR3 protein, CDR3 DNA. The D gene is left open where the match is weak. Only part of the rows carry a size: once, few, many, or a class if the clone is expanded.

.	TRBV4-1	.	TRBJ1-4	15	CASSQTGYANEKLFF	TGCGCCAGCAGCCAAACAGGGTATGCTAATGAAAAACTGTTTTTT
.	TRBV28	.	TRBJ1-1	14	CASSRAGGRTEAFF	TGTGCCAGCAGCAGAGCGGGGGGCCGGACTGAAGCTTTCTTT
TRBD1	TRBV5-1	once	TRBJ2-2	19	CASSLEMGQGVSNTGELFF	TGCGCCAGCAGCTTGGAGATGGGACAGGGGGTATCGAACACCGGGGAGCTGTTTTTT
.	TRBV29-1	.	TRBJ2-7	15	CSVEDEPGGSYEQYF	TGCAGCGTTGAAGATGAGCCAGGGGGGTCCTACGAGCAGTACTTC
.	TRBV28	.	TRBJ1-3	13	CASCPGGGNTIYF	TGTGCCAGCTGCCCCGGGGGGGGAAACACCATATATTTT
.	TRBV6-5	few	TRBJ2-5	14	CASSLAADQETQYF	TGTGCCAGCAGCCTCGCAGCGGACCAAGAGACCCAGTACTTC
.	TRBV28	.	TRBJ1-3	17	CASSLWQGMGSGNTIYF	TGTGCCAGCAGTTTATGGCAGGGAATGGGAAGTGGAAACACCATATATTTT
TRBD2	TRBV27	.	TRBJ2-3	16	CASSSLLAGVTDTQYF	TGTGCCAGCAGTTCCCTACTAGCGGGGGTCACAGATACGCAGTATTTT
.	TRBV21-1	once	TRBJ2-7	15	CASSPYIRDFYEQYF	TGTGCCAGCAGCCCCTACATACGGGACTTCTACGAGCAGTACTTC
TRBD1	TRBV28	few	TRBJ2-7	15	CASSIVRDSPYEQYF	TGTGCCAGCAGTATCGTCCGGGACAGTCCCTACGAGCAGTACTTC
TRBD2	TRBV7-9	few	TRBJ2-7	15	CASSDSGRSSYEQYF	TGTGCCAGCAGCGATAGCGGGAGGAGCTCCTACGAGCAGTACTTC
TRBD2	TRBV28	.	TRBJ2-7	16	CASRLAGEIGGYEQYF	TGTGCCAGCAGGCTAGCGGGAGAGATCGGTGGCTACGAGCAGTACTTC
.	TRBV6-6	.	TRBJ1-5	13	CACRDGSSQPQHF	TGTGCCTGTAGGGACGGGAGTAGTCAGCCCCAGCATTTT
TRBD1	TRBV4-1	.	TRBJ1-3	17	CASSQVRQGATGNTIYF	TGCGCCAGCAGCCAAGTCCGACAGGGAGCCACTGGAAACACCATATATTTT
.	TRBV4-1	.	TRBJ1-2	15	CASSLGEGGSYGYTF	TGCGCCAGCAGCTTGGGAGAGGGCGGAAGCTATGGCTACACCTTC
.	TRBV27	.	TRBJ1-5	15	CASSLDRVSNQPQHF	TGTGCCAGCAGTTTAGACCGGGTGAGCAATCAGCCCCAGCATTTT
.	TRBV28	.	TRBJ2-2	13	CASSDWRAGELFF	TGTGCCAGCAGTGACTGGAGAGCCGGGGAGCTGTTTTTT
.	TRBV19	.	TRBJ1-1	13	CASSIMWETEAFF	TGTGCCAGTAGTATTATGTGGGAGACTGAAGCTTTCTTT
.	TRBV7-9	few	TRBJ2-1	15	CASSSASDSYNEQFF	TGTGCCAGCAGCTCGGCTAGCGACTCCTACAATGAGCAGTTCTTC
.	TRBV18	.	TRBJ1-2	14	CASSPSRGNYGYTF	TGTGCCAGCTCACCGAGTCGAGGGAACTATGGCTACACCTTC
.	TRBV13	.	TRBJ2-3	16	CASSLEAGSFTDTQYF	TGTGCCAGCAGCTTAGAAGCAGGGTCCTTCACAGATACGCAGTATTTT
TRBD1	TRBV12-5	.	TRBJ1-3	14	CASGQGASGNTIYF	TGTGCTAGTGGTCAGGGGGCTAGTGGAAACACCATATATTTT
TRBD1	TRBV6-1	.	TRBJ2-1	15	CASSDRGRSYNEQFF	TGTGCCAGCTCAGACAGGGGTCGCTCCTACAATGAGCAGTTCTTC
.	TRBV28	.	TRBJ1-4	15	CASHGPSATNEKLFF	TGTGCCAGCCATGGTCCGAGTGCAACTAATGAAAAACTGTTTTTT
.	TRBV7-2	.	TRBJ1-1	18	CASSLASWVDSLNTEAFF	TGTGCCAGCAGCTTAGCGTCTTGGGTCGACAGTCTGAACACTGAAGCTTTCTTT
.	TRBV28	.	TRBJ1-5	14	CASSSTGPNQPQHF	TGTGCCAGCAGTTCGACAGGCCCCAATCAGCCCCAGCATTTT
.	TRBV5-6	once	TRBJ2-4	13	CASSLVSFDIQYF	TGTGCCAGCAGCTTGGTCTCCTTCGACATTCAGTACTTC
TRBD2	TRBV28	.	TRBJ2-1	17	CASSFERDPSLGNEQFF	TGTGCCAGCAGTTTTGAGCGGGATCCAAGTCTCGGAAATGAGCAGTTCTTC
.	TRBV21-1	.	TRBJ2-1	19	CASSKEGLFRAGTYNEQFF	TGTGCCAGCAGCAAAGAGGGGTTGTTTAGAGCGGGTACGTACAATGAGCAGTTCTTC
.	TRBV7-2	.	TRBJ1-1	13	CASSPGQNTEAFF	TGTGCCAGCAGCCCTGGACAGAACACTGAAGCTTTCTTT
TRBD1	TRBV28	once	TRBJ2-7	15	CASKVGTGADYEQYF	TGTGCCAGCAAGGTGGGGACAGGGGCGGACTACGAGCAGTACTTC
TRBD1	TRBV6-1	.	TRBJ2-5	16	CASSERVGQGQETQYF	TGTGCCAGCAGTGAAAGGGTGGGACAGGGTCAAGAGACCCAGTACTTC
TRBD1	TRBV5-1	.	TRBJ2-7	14	CASCRGQANYEQYF	TGCGCCAGCTGTCGCGGACAGGCTAACTACGAGCAGTACTTC
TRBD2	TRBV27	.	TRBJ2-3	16	CASWLGGDSSTDTQYF	TGTGCCAGCTGGCTTGGGGGGGATTCCTCCACAGATACGCAGTATTTT
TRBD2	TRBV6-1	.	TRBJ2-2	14	CAGSSGVGTGELFF	TGTGCCGGTTCTAGCGGTGTCGGAACCGGGGAGCTGTTTTTT
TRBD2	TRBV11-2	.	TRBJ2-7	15	CASSPRLAISYEQYF	TGTGCCAGCAGCCCTCGACTAGCGATCTCTTACGAGCAGTACTTC
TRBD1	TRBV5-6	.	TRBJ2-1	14	CASSSRDRGYHKFF	TGTGCCAGCAGCTCCCGGGACAGGGGATATCATAAGTTCTTC
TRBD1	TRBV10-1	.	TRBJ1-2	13	CASSEWTGSGYTF	TGCGCCAGCAGTGAGTGGACAGGGAGCGGCTACACCTTC
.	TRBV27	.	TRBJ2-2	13	CASSSSNTGELFF	TGTGCCAGCAGTTCATCGAACACCGGGGAGCTGTTTTTT
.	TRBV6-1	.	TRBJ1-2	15	CASRGGQDPNYGYTF	TGTGCCAGCAGGGGTGGACAAGACCCTAACTATGGCTACACCTTC
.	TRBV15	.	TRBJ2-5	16	CATSRDIQGAQETQYF	TGTGCCACCAGCAGAGATATACAGGGCGCCCAAGAGACCCAGTACTTC
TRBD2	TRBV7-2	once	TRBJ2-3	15	CASSLDWTSLDTQYF	TGTGCCAGCAGCTTAGATTGGACTAGCTTGGATACGCAGTATTTT
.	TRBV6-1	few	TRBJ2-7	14	CASSTWDNPYEQYF	TGTGCCAGCAGTACGTGGGACAACCCCTACGAGCAGTACTTC
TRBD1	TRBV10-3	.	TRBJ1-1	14	CAIGTGGENTEAFF	TGTGCCATCGGTACAGGGGGCGAGAACACTGAAGCTTTCTTT
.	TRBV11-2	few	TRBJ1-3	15	CASSLEAGSRNTIYF	TGTGCCAGCAGCTTAGAGGCAGGATCCAGAAACACCATATATTTT
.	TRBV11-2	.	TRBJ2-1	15	CASSFPPNGYNEQFF	TGTGCCAGCAGCTTCCCCCCCAACGGCTACAATGAGCAGTTCTTC
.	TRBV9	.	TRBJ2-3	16	CASSVIQGASTDTQYF	TGTGCCAGCAGCGTAATCCAAGGGGCTAGCACAGATACGCAGTATTTT
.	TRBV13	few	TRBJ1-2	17	CASSLGLLTPGGYGYTF	TGTGCCAGCAGCTTAGGCCTTTTGACCCCCGGAGGCTATGGCTACACCTTC
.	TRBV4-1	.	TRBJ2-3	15	CASSLEGLGTDTQYF	TGCGCCAGCAGCCTGGAGGGCCTGGGCACAGATACGCAGTATTTT
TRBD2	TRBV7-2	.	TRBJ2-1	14	CASSRTSGSYEQFF	TGTGCCAGCAGTCGGACTAGCGGGAGCTATGAGCAGTTCTTC
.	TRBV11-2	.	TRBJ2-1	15	CASSPWGRNYNEQFF	TGTGCCAGCAGCCCATGGGGGCGCAACTACAATGAGCAGTTCTTC
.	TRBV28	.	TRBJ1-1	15	CASTLGQGRNTEAFF	TGTGCCAGCACTCTCGGTCAGGGGCGGAACACTGAAGCTTTCTTT
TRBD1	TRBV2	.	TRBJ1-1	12	CASRRRDSEAFF	TGTGCCAGCAGACGACGGGACAGTGAAGCTTTCTTT
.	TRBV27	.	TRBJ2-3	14	CASSFTRSTDTQYF	TGTGCCAGCAGTTTCACACGTAGCACAGATACGCAGTATTTT